This T cell receptor beta chain was retrieved from a study of vaccination effects on CD4 cells after COVID-19. Whole-study context: The two convalescent patients provided samples 16 days and one week before vaccination.

Antigen-specific CD4+ T cells were expanded (with viral peptide pools) by the ViraFEST assay ahead of sequencing. Isolating CD4+ T cells followed 9 to 11 days of culture. PCR confirmed that the person was infected with SARS-CoV-2 between March and December 2020. Wells each received two million PBMC, cultured with approximately 10 IU/ml IL-2 and roughly 9.3 ug/ml peptides. On day 3 and again on day 7, half the medium was replaced with IL-2 medium. For this clone: Antigen: not known.

Germline V gene sequence: CDR1 DFQATT, CDR2 SNEGSKA (reference sequence). The CDR3 consists of 14 residues. Trimming cost V 3 bases and J 4 bases; bases outside gene matches: 9. General study points: Marked clonal contraction was seen in infection- and vaccine-induced clones late after vaccination.

TCRdb's copy holds only in-frame clones and misses some; the assay was immunoSEQ multiplex PCR. This repertoire shows about 36,000 clones, about two thirds found once; its top ten account for 15% to 20%. Sequenced here: CD4+ T cells from PBMCs cultured with HCoV-NL63 spike peptides, sampled before COVID-19 vaccination. This TCR came from a human donor who had a prior SARS-CoV-2 infection. The chain links TRBV20-1 to TRBJ2-7; 7 bases agree with TRBD1. DNA of the CDR3: TGCAGTGCTAGTATTCGGACAGGTACATACGAGCAGTACTTC. Translation: CSASIRTGTYEQYF.